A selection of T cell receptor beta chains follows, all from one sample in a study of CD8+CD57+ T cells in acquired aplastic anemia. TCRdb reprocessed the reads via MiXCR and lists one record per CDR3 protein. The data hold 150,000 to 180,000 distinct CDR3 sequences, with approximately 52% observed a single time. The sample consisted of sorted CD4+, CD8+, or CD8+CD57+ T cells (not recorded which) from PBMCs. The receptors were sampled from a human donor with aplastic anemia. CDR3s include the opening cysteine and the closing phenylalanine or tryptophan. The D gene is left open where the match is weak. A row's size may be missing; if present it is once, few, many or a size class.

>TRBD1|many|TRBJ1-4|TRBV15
TGTGCCACCAGCGGGGGACAGGGAGATAATGAAAAACTGTTTTTT
CATSGGQGDNEKLFF
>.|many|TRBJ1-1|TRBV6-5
TGTGCCAGCAGACTTACAGGGAACACTGAAGCTTTCTTT
CASRLTGNTEAFF
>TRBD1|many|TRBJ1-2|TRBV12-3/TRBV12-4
TGTGCCAGCAGTTTAAGGGCAGGGGGGGTCGATTCAGGCTACACCTTC
CASSLRAGGVDSGYTF
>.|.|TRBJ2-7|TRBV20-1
TGCAGTGCTAGAGCGGTAGGGTCCTACGATCAGTACTTC
CSARAVGSYDQYF
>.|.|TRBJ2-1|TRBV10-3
TGTGCCAGCCTTGGTGGTGACGACGGACTCTCCTACAATGAGCAGTTCTTC
CASLGGDDGLSYNEQFF
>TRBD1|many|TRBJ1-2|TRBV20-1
TGCAGTGCTCATCAGGGGGCTGACTATGGCTACACCTTC
CSAHQGADYGYTF
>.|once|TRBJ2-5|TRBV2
TGTGCCAGCAGTGACGGGTACCAAGAGACCCAGTACTTC
CASSDGYQETQYF
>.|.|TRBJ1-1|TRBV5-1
TGCGCCAGCAGCTTGGTTGGGGTGGAGGACACTGAAGCTTTCTTT
CASSLVGVEDTEAFF
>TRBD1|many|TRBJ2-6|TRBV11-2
TGTGCCAGCAGCTTAGAACTTACAGGGGTCTCTGGGGCCAACGTCCTGACTTTC
CASSLELTGVSGANVLTF
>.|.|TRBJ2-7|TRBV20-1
TGCAGCCCGGAGGGGTACGAGCAGTACTTC
CSPEGYEQYF
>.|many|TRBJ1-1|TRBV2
TGTGCCAGCAGTGAATATGGGGGACTTCTAAATGAAGCTTTCTTT
CASSEYGGLLNEAFF